This T cell receptor beta chain emerged from a study of shared clonotypes between healthy human individuals. Findings of the study overall: Shared clonotypes across all four donors exceeded non-shared ones in generation probability.

On this clone: What it binds is unknown.

Cells designated naive CD8 were CD45RO-negative and were positively selected for CCR7, with terminally differentiated effector memory CD45RA+ cells excluded. Some clones are missing from TCRdb's copy, which holds only in-frame ones; the method was immunoSEQ multiplex PCR. The sample lists over 2,000,000 clones; approximately 92% were seen once. The TCR comes from a man aged 18 to 30 in good health. Some clones in this sample may be carry-over from other donors' samples. Sequenced sample: naive CD8+ T cells from PBMCs.

As DNA, the CDR3 is TGTGCCGTCTCCATTTTTCCTAGCGACAGCTCCTACAATGAGCAGTTCTTC. Its protein product is CAVSIFPSDSSYNEQFF. This sequence joins TRBV4-2 and TRBJ2-1; perhaps TRBD2 as D (6 bases). CDR3 length equals 17 residues. The V and J ends lost 11 bases and 0 bases respectively, with 23 bases between them. The germline V gene encodes CDR1 LGHNA and CDR2 YNFKEQ.